This TCR beta chain derives from a study of neurological immune-mediated disorders. The V segment lost 7 bases and the J segment 8 bases; nucleotides outside the gene matches: 6. The CDR3 spans 11 residues. CDR1 SQVTM and CDR2 ANQGSEA come from the germline V gene. TCRdb re-derived calls from the 5' RACE reads in MiXCR, one entry per CDR3 protein. In the table there are just over 50,000 distinct CDR3 sequences, around 3.1% of which are singletons. This clonotype has ten or more counts. Sequences were obtained from PBMCs. This sequence joins TRBV29-1 and TRBJ1-2; 8 bases are shared with TRBD1. This TCR came from a man between 35 and 55 years old with multiple sclerosis. The CDR3 nucleotides read TGCAGCGCCCCAGGGGGCTGGGGCTACACCTTC. It specifies CSAPGGWGYTF.